A single sample gave rise to the 28 T cell receptor beta chains below, sequenced in a study of shared clonotypes between healthy human individuals (dated by TCRdb to the early 2020s). Libraries were prepared through the immunoSEQ multiplex PCR assay. TCRdb took over this immuneACCESS table, retaining in-frame rearrangements with V and J assigned. Such tables are incomplete; in checked studies, under half of the missing clones stem from an unresolved V gene, and the remainder is unexplained. Across this sample there are millions of clones, with about 92% seen only once. About 0.39% of the sample goes to the ten largest clones. Sequenced input: naive CD4+ T cells from PBMCs. Taken with the paper, the label for cell subset or site translates to: CD45RA+ positively selected. The origin of the receptors is a man aged 18 to 30 in good health. Some clones in this sample may be carry-over from other donors' samples.

The rearrangement links TRBV5-1 to TRBJ2-7; 7 bases fit TRBD2. With 5 bases clipped from V and 3 bases from J, the junction kept 11 bases outside the gene matches. Germline V lookup: CDR1 SGHRS, CDR2 YFSETQ. There are 15 residues in the CDR3. This CDR3 is CASSPGASGLYEQYF. For the CDR3, the DNA is TGCGCCAGCAGTCCTGGGGCTAGCGGTCTCTACGAGCAGTACTTC.

The chain has TRBV4-2 and TRBJ1-4; 9 bases map to TRBD1. The CDR3 has 16 amino acids. V lost 3 bases and J lost 8; bases outside the gene matches: 10. Germline V lookup: CDR1 LGHNA, CDR2 YNFKEQ. The CDR3 loop is CASSQSRDRAGEKLFF. In DNA form, the CDR3 reads TGTGCCAGCAGCCAGTCCCGGGACAGGGCGGGGGAAAAACTGTTTTTT.

V gene TRBV28 combines with J gene TRBJ2-3; tentatively, D is TRBD1 or TRBD2 (5 bases each). CDR3 size: 15 residues. Germline V lookup: CDR1 MDHEN, CDR2 SYDVKM. Between the trimmed V and J ends, which lost 4 bases and 6 bases, there was a span of 17 bases. The CDR3: CASSYPGPRTDTQYF. CDR3 bases: TGTGCCAGCAGTTACCCGGGACCCCGGACGGATACGCAGTATTTT.

This chain connects TRBV5-1 to TRBJ2-7; D ambiguous. This CDR3 comprises 15 residues. Trimming pared 0 bases from V and 7 bases from J, leaving 17 bases between. The germline CDR1 and CDR2 sequences are SGHRS and YFSETQ. The CDR3 nucleotides read TGCGCCAGCAGCTTGGCCACCAGAGGTGGGGTGGAGCAGTACTTC. Protein: CASSLATRGGVEQYF.

The chain has TRBV4-1 and TRBJ1-4; perhaps TRBD1 as D (6 bases). The CDR3 covers 16 residues. In germline, CDR1 is MGHRA, CDR2 YSYEKL. V was trimmed by 1 base and J by 8 bases, leaving 17 bases between them. In nucleotides, the CDR3 is TGCGCCAGCAGCCAAGTGGGAGGGGGATTACGGGAAAAACTGTTTTTT. Residues: CASSQVGGGLREKLFF.

The V gene is TRBV18, the J gene TRBJ2-1, with 8 bases identical to TRBD2. Looked up from germline, CDR1 is KGHSH and CDR2 is LQKENI. The CDR3 runs 15 residues. J lost 6 bases, V lost 3 bases, and 7 bases had no gene match. DNA for the CDR3: TGTGCCAGCTCACCCATAGCGGGATTCGGCAATGAGCAGTTCTTC. The encoded protein is CASSPIAGFGNEQFF. The complete variable domain, with remaining parts taken from reference TRBV18 and TRBJ2-1, reads NAGVMQNPRHLVRRRGQEARLRCSPMKGHSHVYWYRQLPEEGLKFMVYLQKENIIDESGMPKERFSAEFPKEGPSILRIQQVVRGDSAAYFCASSPIAGFGNEQFFGPGTRLTVL.

CDR3 protein: CASNFLRGTAGELFF. The CDR3 DNA follows: TGTGCCAGCAATTTCCTCAGGGGAACGGCGGGGGAGCTGTTTTTT. V and J are TRBV28 and TRBJ2-2, with D possibly being TRBD1 (6 bases). CDR1 and CDR2 from the germline V gene are MDHEN and SYDVKM. V was pared by 7 bases and J by 8 bases, with 20 bases between. The CDR3 covers 15 residues.

The chain couples TRBV2 to TRBJ1-6; 8 nucleotides agree with TRBD1. Trimming removed 6 bases from V and 10 bases from J; junction bases left unmatched: 11. Germline values: CDR1 SNHLY, CDR2 FYNNEI. The CDR3 spans 15 residues. CDR3 protein: CASRENDRGLSPLHF. DNA of the CDR3: TGTGCCAGCAGGGAAAACGACAGGGGACTGTCACCCCTCCACTTT.

As to this clone: Other DNA sequences in the sample encode the same CDR3. This chain joins TRBV9 and TRBJ2-5; D perhaps matches TRBD1 (6 bases). This CDR3 region has 14 residues. In germline, CDR1 is SGDLS, CDR2 YYNGEE. Trimming removed 3 bases from V and 1 base from J, with 10 bases in between. For the CDR3, the DNA is TGTGCCAGCAGCGCACAGGGTTTCCAAGAGACCCAGTACTTC. It yields the protein CASSAQGFQETQYF.

CDR3: CASSNAVRRGTYNEQFF. The CDR3 region has the DNA TGCGCCAGCAGCAACGCAGTGAGGCGTGGGACCTACAATGAGCAGTTCTTC. This chain links TRBV4-1 with TRBJ2-1, with no clear D. Between the trimmed V and J ends, which lost 5 bases and 2 bases, there was a span of 19 bases. The CDR3 covers 17 residues. Germline V lookup: CDR1 MGHRA, CDR2 YSYEKL.

As for this clone: This CDR3 is also generated by other DNA sequences in the sample. V and J are TRBV29-1 and TRBJ2-5; no clear D gene. The germline V gene has CDR1 SQVTM and CDR2 ANQGSEA. V was clipped by 3 bases and J by 1 base, with 9 bases between them. CDR3 length: 13 residues. CDR3: CSVDGQAQETQYF. The CDR3 DNA is TGCAGCGTTGACGGGCAGGCCCAAGAGACCCAGTACTTC. The full variable domain, in which reference TRBV29-1 and TRBJ2-5 provide the parts outside the CDR3, is SAVISQKPSRDICQRGTSLTIQCQVDSQVTMMFWYRQQPGQSLTLIATANQGSEATYESGFVIDKFPISRPNLTFSTLTVSNMSPEDSSIYLCSVDGQAQETQYFGPGTRLLVL.

The V and J genes are TRBV7-2 and TRBJ2-1, with 11 bases fitting TRBD2. Germline V gene sequence: CDR1 SGHTA, CDR2 FQGNSA. The V and J ends lost 5 bases and 3 bases, in that order; junction bases with no gene match: 3. CDR3 length: 15 amino acids. CDR3 DNA sequence: TGTGCCAGCAGCGTGGGACTAGCGGTCTACAATGAGCAGTTCTTC. Amino acids: CASSVGLAVYNEQFF.

CDR3 sequence: CASSGSTTSDSSYEQYF. CDR3 coding DNA: TGTGCCAGCAGCGGATCGACAACTAGCGATAGCTCCTACGAGCAGTACTTC. V and J are TRBV11-3 and TRBJ2-7; 7 nucleotides line up with TRBD2. J lost 0 bases, V lost 5 bases, and 13 bases had no gene match. Germline V gene lookup returns CDR1 SGHNT and CDR2 YENEEA. The CDR3 contains 17 residues.

V is TRBV4-2 and J is TRBJ2-5; TRBD1 might be the D (7 bases). From germline, CDR1 is LGHNA and CDR2 YNFKEQ. The CDR3 is made up of 16 amino acids. V lost 2 bases and J 2 bases, leaving 15 bases between the germline ends. The CDR3 loop reads CASSQNPAGQQETQYF. The DNA of the CDR3 is TGTGCCAGCAGCCAAAATCCTGCGGGACAGCAAGAGACCCAGTACTTC.

V and J are TRBV11-2 and TRBJ2-7; 13 bases match TRBD2. This CDR3 comprises 15 residues. V shed 4 bases and J 5 bases; nucleotides not matched to a gene: 5. The V gene's germline CDR1 is SGHAT and CDR2 FQNNGV. CDR3 nucleotides: TGTGCCAGCAGCTCCCGAGGACTAGCGGGAGACGAGCAGTACTTC. It specifies CASSSRGLAGDEQYF.

The V and J genes are TRBV5-1 and TRBJ2-2; TRBD2 might be the D (5 bases). V was cut by 0 bases and J by 1 base, with 13 bases left in between. There are 17 residues in the CDR3. Germline CDR1 SGHRS, CDR2 YFSETQ. CDR3 nucleotide sequence: TGCGCCAGCAGCTTGGGAGTTGCGGGTGTGAACACCGGGGAGCTGTTTTTT. This encodes CASSLGVAGVNTGELFF.

The chain is built from TRBV7-3 and TRBJ1-5, with D unresolved. Germline V lookup: CDR1 SGHTA, CDR2 FQGTGA. There are 13 residues in the CDR3. Between the trimmed V and J ends, which lost 2 bases and 7 bases, there was a span of 9 bases. Here the CDR3 reads CASSLEREQPQHF. DNA of the CDR3: TGTGCCAGCAGCTTAGAGCGGGAACAGCCCCAGCATTTT.

As to this clone: This could be a read error, since a much larger clone is one nucleotide away. This chain joins TRBV7-6 and TRBJ1-3; no clear D gene. Germline assignment: CDR1 SGHVS and CDR2 FNYEAQ. Trimming pared 0 bases from V and 5 bases from J, leaving 2 bases between. The CDR3 covers 12 residues. The DNA for the CDR3 is TGTGCCAGCAGCTTAGCGAGAAACACCATATATTTT. Translated, it gives CASSLARNTIYF.

The V gene is TRBV15, the J gene TRBJ2-2; no definite D call. This CDR3 contains 15 residues. V was pared by 7 bases and J by 4 bases, with 16 bases between. Germline lookup yields CDR1 LNHNV and CDR2 YYDKDF (reference sequence). CDR3 nucleotides: TGTGCCACCACCCCTCGCCCTAGATCCACCGGGGAGCTGTTTTTT. Its translation is CATTPRPRSTGELFF.

The V gene is TRBV18, the J gene TRBJ2-1, with 8 bases aligning to TRBD2. Trimming removed 6 bases from V and 4 bases from J; junction bases left unmatched: 20. Germline V gene lookup returns CDR1 KGHSH and CDR2 LQKENI. The CDR3 has 19 amino acids. DNA of the CDR3: TGTGCCAGCTCTCCTACCCGATTGAGGGTAGCGGGACTATACAATGAGCAGTTCTTC. Translated, it gives CASSPTRLRVAGLYNEQFF.

The rearrangement joins TRBV6-1 to TRBJ2-1, with no clear D. The V end was cut by 3 bases, the J end by 5 bases, with 11 bases between. The CDR3 runs to 14 residues. The germline gives CDR1 MNHNS, CDR2 SASEGT. The CDR3 DNA is TGTGCCAGCAGTGAGCCCCGAGTACACAATGAGCAGTTCTTC. It translates to CASSEPRVHNEQFF.

The chain uses TRBV4-1 and TRBJ2-1; D gene ambiguous. Per the germline V gene, CDR1 is MGHRA and CDR2 is YSYEKL. The V end lost 2 bases, the J end lost 0 bases, and 8 bases lay between the germline ends. CDR3 length: 15 amino acids. Written as DNA, the CDR3 is TGCGCCAGCAGCCAAATAAGGAGCTCCTACAATGAGCAGTTCTTC. This codes for CASSQIRSSYNEQFF.

The rearrangement uses TRBV28 and TRBJ2-2; 7 bases are a match to TRBD1. In germline, CDR1 is MDHEN, CDR2 SYDVKM. CDR3 length: 14 residues. The J segment lost 3 bases and the V segment lost 7 bases, leaving 5 bases of the junction unmatched. Written as DNA, the CDR3 is TGTGCCAGCAAGGGGGCCCTTTACACCGGGGAGCTGTTTTTT. Amino acid sequence: CASKGALYTGELFF.

The rearrangement uses TRBV28 and TRBJ2-5, with 7 positions matching TRBD2. Looked up from germline, CDR1 is MDHEN and CDR2 is SYDVKM. This CDR3 comprises 15 residues. V lost 1 base, J lost 0 bases, and 2 bases stayed unmatched. The CDR3 nucleotides read TGTGCCAGCAGTTTATCGGGGGGAGACCAAGAGACCCAGTACTTC. Amino acids: CASSLSGGDQETQYF.

The V call is TRBV4-2, the J call TRBJ2-2; D ambiguous. Germline lookup yields CDR1 LGHNA and CDR2 YNFKEQ. This CDR3 contains 14 residues. The V end lost 0 bases, the J end lost 7 bases, and 9 bases lay between the germline ends. The CDR3 spells CASSQDSLGGELFF. CDR3 DNA: TGTGCCAGCAGCCAAGACAGTCTTGGCGGGGAGCTGTTTTTT.

V is TRBV6-5 and J is TRBJ2-1, with 9 bases fitting TRBD2. V dropped 0 bases and J dropped 7; count of bases not matched to a gene: 4. The CDR3 loop spans 15 amino acids. CDR1 MNHEY and CDR2 SVGAGI come from the germline V gene. CDR3 region: CASSYSSGSRNEQFF. The CDR3 DNA is TGTGCCAGCAGTTACTCTAGCGGGAGTCGGAATGAGCAGTTCTTC.

This chain uses TRBV7-3 with TRBJ2-2; 10 positions match TRBD1. CDR1 and CDR2 (germline): SGHTA, FQGTGA. This CDR3 region has 17 residues. Germline trimming cut 2 bases from V and 2 bases from J; bases unmatched to any gene: 5. The CDR3 region has the DNA TGTGCCAGCAGCTTACCGGGACAGGGGCGAAACACCGGGGAGCTGTTTTTT. Protein: CASSLPGQGRNTGELFF.

This sequence joins TRBV19 and TRBJ1-5; possibly TRBD1 for D (6 bases). Trimming took off 5 bases at V and 4 bases at J, with 9 bases between the two ends. The CDR3 loop spans 13 amino acids. CDR1 and CDR2 (germline): LNHDA, SQIVND (reference sequence). The CDR3 is CASSHRENQPQHF. Here the CDR3 DNA reads TGTGCCAGTAGTCACAGGGAAAATCAGCCCCAGCATTTT. Looking up the rest from reference TRBV19 and TRBJ1-5 gives the full variable domain: DGGITQSPKYLFRKEGQNVTLSCEQNLNHDAMYWYRQDPGQGLRLIYYSQIVNDFQKGDIAEGYSVSREKKESFPLTVTSAQKNPTAFYLCASSHRENQPQHFGDGTRLSIL.